The 17 T cell receptor beta chains listed next were all sequenced from one sample in a study of cytomegalovirus exposure and HLA in healthy donors. Assay used: immunoSEQ multiplex PCR; TCRdb lists only in-frame clones, some missing. Here the sample spans roughly 150,000 clones, around four fifths being singletons. Sequencing input: PBMCs. These receptors were collected from a man aged 25-40 years in good health and CMV-seropositive.

The gene calls are TRBV19 and TRBJ2-3; 7 positions agree with TRBD1. J was trimmed by 7 bases and V by 3 bases; bases with no gene match: 16. Germline V gives CDR1 LNHDA, CDR2 SQIVND (reference sequence). The CDR3 is 17 amino acids. The CDR3 protein is CASSIEGASVIAYTQYF. As DNA, the CDR3 is TGTGCCAGTAGTATCGAGGGGGCCAGCGTCATTGCCTATACGCAGTATTTT.

This clone was recorded only once. The gene calls are TRBV6-6 and TRBJ2-1; D possibly corresponds to TRBD2 (6 bases). The CDR3 sequence is 15 residues long. Per the germline V gene, CDR1 is MNHNY and CDR2 is SVGAGI (reference sequence). Trimming took 1 base from V and 1 from J, leaving 8 bases between them. The CDR3, as DNA: TGTGCCAGCAGTTACTTCCGGGGGTCCTACAATGAGCAGTTCTTC. As protein: CASSYFRGSYNEQFF.

The gene calls are TRBV4-3 and TRBJ2-7; 8 bases match TRBD2. This CDR3 has 15 amino acids. Germline CDR1 is LGHNA and CDR2 is YSLEER. The ends lost 0 bases at V and 3 bases at J; junction bases unmatched: 4. The CDR3 protein is CASSQDTSGYYEQYF. In DNA, the CDR3 is TGCGCCAGCAGCCAAGATACTAGCGGATACTACGAGCAGTACTTC.

The CDR3 nucleotides are TGTGCCAGCAGCCAATGGGACAGCTCTGGAAACACCATATATTTT. This codes for CASSQWDSSGNTIYF. The rearrangement uses TRBV7-2 and TRBJ1-3; TRBD1 matches at 7 bases. With V trimmed by 5 bases and J by 0 bases, 4 bases remained unmatched. The length of the CDR3 is 15 residues. From germline, CDR1 is SGHTA and CDR2 FQGNSA.

This chain links TRBV4-3 with TRBJ2-1, with D maybe TRBD1 (6 bases). This CDR3 contains 14 residues. The V end was cut by 2 bases, the J end by 6 bases, with 11 bases between. From germline, CDR1 is LGHNA and CDR2 YSLEER. CDR3 bases: TGCGCCAGCAGCCAAAAACTAGGGGGCAATGAGCAGTTCTTC. Translation: CASSQKLGGNEQFF.

The rearrangement links TRBV9 to TRBJ1-1; no clear D. Per the germline V gene, CDR1 is SGDLS and CDR2 is YYNGEE. V lost 0 bases and J 3 bases, leaving 12 bases between the germline ends. CDR3 length: 15 amino acids. The CDR3 sequence: CASSVDPGVDTEAFF. CDR3 DNA: TGTGCCAGCAGCGTAGACCCAGGCGTAGACACTGAAGCTTTCTTT.

This clone came up once. The V and J genes are TRBV15 and TRBJ2-1; 13 bases align to TRBD2. The CDR3 covers 20 residues. Trimming took 0 bases from V and 6 from J; bases not matched to a gene: 14. From germline, CDR1 is LNHNV and CDR2 YYDKDF (reference sequence). The chain's CDR3 is CATSREGWDGTSGDLNEQFF. In DNA, the CDR3 is TGTGCCACCAGCAGAGAGGGCTGGGACGGGACTAGCGGGGACCTCAATGAGCAGTTCTTC.

The chain has TRBV7-6 and TRBJ1-1; 8 positions match TRBD1. The V gene end was trimmed by 8 bases and the J gene end by 3 bases; junction bases not matched to a gene: 11. This CDR3 has 15 residues. CDR1 and CDR2 (germline): SGHVS, FNYEAQ. For the CDR3, the DNA is TGTGCCAGCTCCCCCCGCCCGGGACAGGACACTGAAGCTTTCTTT. Translating gives CASSPRPGQDTEAFF.

The rearrangement joins TRBV19 to TRBJ2-7; 8 bases agree with TRBD2. This CDR3 spans 14 amino acids. The ends lost 10 bases at V and 6 bases at J; junction bases unmatched: 14. Germline V CDR1 and CDR2: LNHDA, SQIVND (reference sequence). CDR3 protein: CATRFGSGASEQYF. The CDR3, as DNA: TGTGCCACCCGATTTGGTAGCGGGGCCTCCGAGCAGTACTTC.

The J gene is TRBJ1-3, the V gene TRBV10-3; D perhaps matches TRBD1 (5 bases). Germline CDR1 is ENHRY and CDR2 is SYGVKD. Deletions cut 6 bases from V and 3 bases from J, with 12 bases between. The CDR3 contains 14 residues. The CDR3 coding sequence is TGTGCCATCAGCCAAGGGCAGGGTGGAAACACCATATATTTT. This gives the protein CAISQGQGGNTIYF.

In its sample, this clone was seen once. This chain links TRBV15 with TRBJ1-1; 9 bases are a match to TRBD1. Germline V lookup: CDR1 LNHNV, CDR2 YYDKDF (reference sequence). CDR3 length: 16 amino acids. Losses at the gene ends were 4 bases for V and 0 bases for J; bases not matched to a gene: 6. The CDR3: CATSTPDRGMNTEAFF. CDR3 nucleotide sequence: TGTGCCACCAGCACCCCCGACAGGGGGATGAACACTGAAGCTTTCTTT. Full variable domain (missing parts from reference TRBV15 and TRBJ1-1): DAMVIQNPRYQVTQFGKPVTLSCSQTLNHNVMYWYQQKSSQAPKLLFHYYDKDFNNEADTPDNFQSRRPNTSFCFLDIRSPGLGDTAMYLCATSTPDRGMNTEAFFGQGTRLTVV.

The rearrangement uses TRBV27 and TRBJ2-3; 9 bases are a match to TRBD2. After removal of 5 bases from V and 0 bases from J, the junction contained 6 bases not matched to a gene. CDR3 size: 16 residues. CDR1 and CDR2 from the germline V gene are MNHEY and SMNVEV (reference sequence). CDR3 sequence: CASSKRLAGSTDTQYF. The DNA for the CDR3 is TGTGCCAGCAGTAAGAGGCTAGCGGGGAGCACAGATACGCAGTATTTT.

The rearrangement links TRBV27 to TRBJ2-1, with 9 bases identical to TRBD2. V lost 5 bases and J lost 11; bases outside the gene matches: 13. Germline-derived CDR1 and CDR2 are MNHEY and SMNVEV (reference sequence). This CDR3 comprises 15 residues. The CDR3 here is CASSASRGGPQKQFF. The CDR3, as DNA: TGTGCCAGCAGTGCCTCGCGGGGGGGCCCTCAAAAGCAGTTCTTC.

V usage is TRBV7-9 and J usage is TRBJ2-2; D might be TRBD2 (5 bases). The CDR3 extends over 15 amino acids. V was clipped by 0 bases and J by 4 bases, with 9 bases between them. Germline CDR1 SEHNR, CDR2 FQNEAQ (reference sequence). The CDR3 loop is CASSLAGRGTGELFF. CDR3 in DNA: TGTGCCAGCAGCTTAGCAGGGAGAGGCACCGGGGAGCTGTTTTTT.

The CDR3 is CASSVVGTSKGGELFF. Here the CDR3 DNA reads TGTGCCAGCAGCGTAGTTGGGACTAGCAAGGGCGGGGAGCTGTTTTTT. The V call is TRBV9, the J call TRBJ2-2; 9 bases align to TRBD2. This CDR3 has 16 residues. Unmatched junction bases numbered 7, after V lost 0 bases and J lost 7 bases. The germline CDR1 and CDR2 sequences are SGDLS and YYNGEE.

CDR3 DNA: TGCGCCAGCAGTGACTTGGTCGGTGAGCAGTTCTTC. This encodes CASSDLVGEQFF. The chain carries TRBV10-1 and TRBJ2-1; no reliable D call. The length of the CDR3 is 12 residues. Trimming stripped 3 bases from V and 9 bases from J, with 9 bases between. Looked up from germline, CDR1 is WNHNN and CDR2 is SYGVQD (reference sequence).

The J gene is TRBJ2-5, the V gene TRBV13; 9 bases align to TRBD2. The CDR3 runs 17 residues. Unmatched junction bases numbered 12, after V lost 2 bases and J lost 5 bases. Germline V gives CDR1 PRHDT, CDR2 FYEKMQ (reference sequence). CDR3 residues: CASSLRASGAYGETQYF. As DNA, the CDR3 is TGTGCCAGCAGCTTAAGGGCTAGCGGGGCCTACGGGGAGACCCAGTACTTC.